The clone carrying this T cell receptor (beta chain) was detected many times. RNA transcripts provided the source from which TCR beta CDR3 regions were amplified. The HTBI primer set was used in a first-round RT-PCR of the TCR CDR3. Each CDR3 protein gets one entry after TCRdb re-called the multiplex PCR reads with MiXCR. The data contain about 210,000 distinct CDR3 sequences, 15% to 20% of them singletons. The data are from a study of T cells in Graves' hyperthyroidism and ophthalmopathy. Trimming took 0 bases from V and 2 from J, leaving 8 bases between them. CDR1 and CDR2 (germline): SGDLS, YYNGEE. CDR3 length equals 14 residues.

Sequencing was carried out using blood. This receptor was taken from a man aged 50-60 years with Graves' hyperthyroidism. The chain recombines TRBV9 with TRBJ2-5, with D unresolved. CDR3 DNA sequence: TGTGCCAGCAGCGTAGCCCCGACTCAAGAGACCCAGTACTTC. Amino acids: CASSVAPTQETQYF.